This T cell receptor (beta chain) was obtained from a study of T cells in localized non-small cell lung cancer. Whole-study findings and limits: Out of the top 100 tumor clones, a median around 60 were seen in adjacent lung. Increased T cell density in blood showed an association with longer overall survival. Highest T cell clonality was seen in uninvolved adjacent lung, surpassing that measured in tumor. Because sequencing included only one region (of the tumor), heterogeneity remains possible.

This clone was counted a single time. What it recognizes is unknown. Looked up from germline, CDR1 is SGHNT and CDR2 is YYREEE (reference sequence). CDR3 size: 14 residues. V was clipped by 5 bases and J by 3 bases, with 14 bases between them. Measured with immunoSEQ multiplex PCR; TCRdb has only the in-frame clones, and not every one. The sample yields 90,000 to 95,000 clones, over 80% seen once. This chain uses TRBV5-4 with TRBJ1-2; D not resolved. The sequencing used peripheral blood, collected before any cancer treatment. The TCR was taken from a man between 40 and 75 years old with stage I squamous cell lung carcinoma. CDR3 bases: TGTGCCAGCAGGCCCCGGGCGACCGACTATGGCTACACCTTC. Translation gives CASRPRATDYGYTF.